The table lists the clone carrying this T cell receptor (beta chain) with a few counts. What it recognizes is unknown. This record comes from a study of response to subunit inactivated influenza vaccine. Notes on the study in general: T cells newly recruited by each seasonal influenza vaccination are few, the authors suggested.

The V segment lost 0 bases and the J segment 3 bases; nucleotides outside the gene matches: 4. The germline gives CDR1 DFQATT, CDR2 SNEGSKA (reference sequence). The length of the CDR3 is 15 residues. Each CDR3 protein gets one entry after TCRdb re-called the RT-PCR reads with MiXCR. The data show fewer than 700,000 distinct CDR3 sequences, approximately 13% seen once. The receptor's source is a man in his forties or fifties who received an inactivated influenza vaccine. Sequenced material: PBMCs from blood, taken roughly 48 days after vaccination. The genes are TRBV20-1 and TRBJ2-2; 7 nucleotides align to TRBD1. CDR3 sequence reads: CSARDRQGHTGELFF. CDR3 in DNA: TGCAGTGCTAGAGATAGACAGGGCCACACCGGGGAGCTGTTTTTT.